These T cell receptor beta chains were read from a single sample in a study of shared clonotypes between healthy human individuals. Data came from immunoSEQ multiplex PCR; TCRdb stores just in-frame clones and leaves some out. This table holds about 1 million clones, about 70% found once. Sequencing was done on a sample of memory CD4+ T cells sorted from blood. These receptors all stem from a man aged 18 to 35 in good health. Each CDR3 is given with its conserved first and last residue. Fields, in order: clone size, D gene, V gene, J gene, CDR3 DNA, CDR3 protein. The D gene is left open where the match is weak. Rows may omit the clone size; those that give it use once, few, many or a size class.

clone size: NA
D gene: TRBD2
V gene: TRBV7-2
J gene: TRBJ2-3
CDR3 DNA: TGTGCCAGCAGCGTAGCGGCGGGAGCAGCAGATACGCAGTATTTT
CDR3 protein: CASSVAAGAADTQYF

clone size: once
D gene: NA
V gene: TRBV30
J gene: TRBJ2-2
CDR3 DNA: TGTGCCTGGAGACATAATAAAGGAAGGGAGCTGTTTTTT
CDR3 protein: CAWRHNKGRELFF

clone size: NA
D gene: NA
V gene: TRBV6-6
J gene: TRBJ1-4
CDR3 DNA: TGTGCCAGCGCAGAGTCGTACAAATGGGGATTGAAAAAACTGTTTTTT
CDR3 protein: CASAESYKWGLKKLFF

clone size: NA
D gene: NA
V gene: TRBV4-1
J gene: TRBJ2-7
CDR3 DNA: TGCGCCAGCAGCCAACGAGAGGGAGCCGACTACGAGCAGTACTTC
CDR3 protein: CASSQREGADYEQYF

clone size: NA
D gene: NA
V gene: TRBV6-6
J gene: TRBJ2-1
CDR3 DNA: TGTGCCAGCAGTTACGCCGAGGGGGTGAGTGAGCAGTTCTTC
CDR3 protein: CASSYAEGVSEQFF

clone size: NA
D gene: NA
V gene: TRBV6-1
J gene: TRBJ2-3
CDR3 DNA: TGTGCCAGCAATAAGGGCTGGAGCACAGATACGCAGTATTTT
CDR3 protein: CASNKGWSTDTQYF

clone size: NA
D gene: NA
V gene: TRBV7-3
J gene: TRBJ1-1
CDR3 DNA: TGTGCCAGCAGCCCCGATGGGAACACTGAAGCTTTCTTT
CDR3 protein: CASSPDGNTEAFF

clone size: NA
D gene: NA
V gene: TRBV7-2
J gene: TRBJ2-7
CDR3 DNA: TGTGCCAGCAGCTTCTCCCCCTCCTACGAGCAGTACTTC
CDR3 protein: CASSFSPSYEQYF

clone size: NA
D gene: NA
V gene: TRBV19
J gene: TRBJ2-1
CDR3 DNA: TGTGCCAGTAGTACGGGATCCCACAGGGACAATGAGCAGTTCTTC
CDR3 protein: CASSTGSHRDNEQFF

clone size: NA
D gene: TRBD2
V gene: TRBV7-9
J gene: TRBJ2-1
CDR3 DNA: TGTGCCAGCAGCTTATCGGTCGGGAGGGCCAAAAATGAGCAGTTCTTC
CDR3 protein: CASSLSVGRAKNEQFF

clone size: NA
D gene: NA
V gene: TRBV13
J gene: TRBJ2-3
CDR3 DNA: TGTGCCAGCAGCCCGACAAGGGGTTACGGAGATACGCAGTATTTT
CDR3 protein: CASSPTRGYGDTQYF

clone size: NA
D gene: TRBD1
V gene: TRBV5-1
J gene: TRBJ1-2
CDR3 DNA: TGCGCCAGCAGCTTGGACCCTAACAGGGGAGGGGGCTACACCTTC
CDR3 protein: CASSLDPNRGGGYTF

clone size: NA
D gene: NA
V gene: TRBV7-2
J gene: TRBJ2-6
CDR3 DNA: TGTGCCAGCAAGGGGGCTGGGGCCAACGTCCTGACTTTC
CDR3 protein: CASKGAGANVLTF

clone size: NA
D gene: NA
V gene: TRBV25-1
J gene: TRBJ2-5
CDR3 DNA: TGTGCCTGCAGGGGCCGGGAAGAAGAGACCCAGTACTTC
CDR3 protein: CACRGREEETQYF

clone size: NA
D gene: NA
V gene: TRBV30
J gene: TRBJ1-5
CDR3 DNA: TGTGCCTGGAGCGGTCAAGGGGATCAGCCCCAGCATTTT
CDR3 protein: CAWSGQGDQPQHF

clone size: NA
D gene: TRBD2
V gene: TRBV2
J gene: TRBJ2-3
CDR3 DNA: TGTGCCAGCAGTCCGGGACTAGCGGATACAGATACGCAGTATTTT
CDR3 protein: CASSPGLADTDTQYF

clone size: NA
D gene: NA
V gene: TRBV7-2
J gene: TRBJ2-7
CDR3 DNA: TGTGCCAGCAGCTTCCAACCCGACTCCTACGAGCAGTACTTC
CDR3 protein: CASSFQPDSYEQYF

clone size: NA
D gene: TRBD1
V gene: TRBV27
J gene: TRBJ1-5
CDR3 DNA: TGTGCCAGCAGTTTGGGACAGGGAGCAAATCAGCCCCAGCATTTT
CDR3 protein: CASSLGQGANQPQHF

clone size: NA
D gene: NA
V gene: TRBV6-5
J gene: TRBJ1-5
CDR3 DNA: TGTGCCAGCAGTTACTCCTACAGTCAGCCCCAGCATTTT
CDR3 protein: CASSYSYSQPQHF

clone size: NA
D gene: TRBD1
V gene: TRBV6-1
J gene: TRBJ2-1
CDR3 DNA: TGTGCCAGCAAGTCGCAGGGGGCCTACAATGAGCAGTTCTTC
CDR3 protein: CASKSQGAYNEQFF

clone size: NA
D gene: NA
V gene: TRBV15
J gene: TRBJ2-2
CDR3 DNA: TGTGCCACCAGCAGAGAAAGACAGACGAACACCGGGGAGCTGTTTTTT
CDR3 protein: CATSRERQTNTGELFF

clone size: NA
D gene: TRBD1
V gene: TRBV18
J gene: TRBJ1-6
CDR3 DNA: TGTGCCAGCTCACCTCTTGGACAGGGGGCGAATTCACCCCTCCACTTT
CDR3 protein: CASSPLGQGANSPLHF

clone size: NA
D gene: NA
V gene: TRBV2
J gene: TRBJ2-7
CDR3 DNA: TGTGCCAGCAGGGGGAACTCCCACGAGCAGTACTTC
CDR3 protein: CASRGNSHEQYF

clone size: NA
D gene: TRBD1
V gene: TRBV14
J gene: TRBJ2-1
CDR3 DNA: TGTGCCAGCAGCCCCCCCGGGACAGTATACAATGAGCAGTTCTTC
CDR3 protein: CASSPPGTVYNEQFF

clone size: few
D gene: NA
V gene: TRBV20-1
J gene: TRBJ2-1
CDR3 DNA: TGCAGTGCTAGGGGAAAAAATGAGCAGTTCTTC
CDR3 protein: CSARGKNEQFF

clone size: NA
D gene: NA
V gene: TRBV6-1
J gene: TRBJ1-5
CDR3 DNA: TGTGCCAGCAGTGACCGGAATAGCAATCAGCCCCAGCATTTT
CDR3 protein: CASSDRNSNQPQHF

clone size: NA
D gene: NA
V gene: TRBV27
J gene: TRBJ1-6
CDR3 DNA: TGTGCCAGCAGTTATTCTCGGGACTCCCATGGATCACCCCTCCACTTT
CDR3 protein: CASSYSRDSHGSPLHF

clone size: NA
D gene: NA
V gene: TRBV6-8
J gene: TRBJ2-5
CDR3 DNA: TGTGCCAGCAGTAGGGACCATGGGACCCAGTACTTC
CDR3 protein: CASSRDHGTQYF

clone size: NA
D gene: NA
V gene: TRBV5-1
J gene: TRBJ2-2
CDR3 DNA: TGCGCCAGCAGCTTATTAACCGGGGAGCTGTTTTTT
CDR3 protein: CASSLLTGELFF

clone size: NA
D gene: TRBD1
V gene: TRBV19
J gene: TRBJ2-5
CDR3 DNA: TGTGCCAGTAGTATTAGACAGGGGTACGGAGAGACCCAGTACTTC
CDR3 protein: CASSIRQGYGETQYF

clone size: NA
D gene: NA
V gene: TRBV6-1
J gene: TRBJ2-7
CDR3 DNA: TGTGCCAGCAGTGAAGCGTTAGCAGGGCGCTACGAGCAGTACTTC
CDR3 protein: CASSEALAGRYEQYF

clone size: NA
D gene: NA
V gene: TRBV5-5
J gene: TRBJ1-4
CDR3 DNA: TGTGCCAGCAGCTTGGGCGGTGAAAAACTGTTTTTT
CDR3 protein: CASSLGGEKLFF

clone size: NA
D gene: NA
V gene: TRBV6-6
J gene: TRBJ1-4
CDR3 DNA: TGTGCCAGCAGGTCACTGACAACTAATGAAAAACTGTTTTTT
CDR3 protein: CASRSLTTNEKLFF

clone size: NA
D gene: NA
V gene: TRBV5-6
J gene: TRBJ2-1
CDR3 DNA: TGTGCCAGCAGCTTGAAGGACGGAGGGCAGTTCTTC
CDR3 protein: CASSLKDGGQFF

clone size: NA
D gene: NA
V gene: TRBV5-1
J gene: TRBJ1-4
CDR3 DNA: TGCGCCAGCAGGAACGGGGTAATGAATGAAAAACTGTTTTTT
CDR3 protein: CASRNGVMNEKLFF

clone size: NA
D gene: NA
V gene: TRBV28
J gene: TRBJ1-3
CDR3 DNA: TGTGCCAGCAGTCCCCCGACAGTCTCTGGAAACACCATATATTTT
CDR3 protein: CASSPPTVSGNTIYF

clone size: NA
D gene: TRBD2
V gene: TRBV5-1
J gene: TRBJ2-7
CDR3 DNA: TGCGCCAGCAGCACCGGAGCGGGGGTCCTGGAGCAGTACTTC
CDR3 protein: CASSTGAGVLEQYF

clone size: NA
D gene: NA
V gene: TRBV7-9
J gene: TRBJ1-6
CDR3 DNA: TGTGCCAGCAGCTCCCAAGGGGGGTGGAATTCACCCCTCCACTTT
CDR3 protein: CASSSQGGWNSPLHF

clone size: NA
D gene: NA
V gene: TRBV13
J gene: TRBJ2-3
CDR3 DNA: TGTGCCAGCAGCTTAACAGGGGGAGGGGCGGCAGATACGCAGTATTTT
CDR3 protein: CASSLTGGGAADTQYF

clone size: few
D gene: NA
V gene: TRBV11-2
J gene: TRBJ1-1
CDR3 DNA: TGTGCCAGCAGCTTAACAAACAGTGAAGCTTTCTTT
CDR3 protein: CASSLTNSEAFF

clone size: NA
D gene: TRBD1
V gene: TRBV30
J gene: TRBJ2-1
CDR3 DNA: TGTGCCTGGAGGGCCCGACAGGGGGTAGTATATGAGCAGTTCTTC
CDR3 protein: CAWRARQGVVYEQFF

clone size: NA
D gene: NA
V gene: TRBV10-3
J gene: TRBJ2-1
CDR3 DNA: TGTGCCATCAGTGGCAGCCCCGTTGGGTCCTACAATGAGCAGTTCTTC
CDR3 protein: CAISGSPVGSYNEQFF

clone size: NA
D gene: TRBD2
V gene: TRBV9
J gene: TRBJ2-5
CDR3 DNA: TGTGCCAGCAGCGTAGGACCGTTCTGGGCGGGAGGGGGAGAGACCCAGTACTTC
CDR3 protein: CASSVGPFWAGGGETQYF

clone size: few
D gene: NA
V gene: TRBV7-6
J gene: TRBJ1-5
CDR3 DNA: TGTGCCAGCAGCGAACAGGAGAATCAGCCCCAGCATTTT
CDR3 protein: CASSEQENQPQHF

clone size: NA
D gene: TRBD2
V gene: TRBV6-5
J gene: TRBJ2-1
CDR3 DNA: TGTGCCAGCAGTTACACGCTAGCGGGAAGGTCGTTCTTC
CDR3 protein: CASSYTLAGRSFF

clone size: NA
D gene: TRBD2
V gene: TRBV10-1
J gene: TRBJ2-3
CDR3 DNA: TGCGCCAGCAGTGAGGGGACTAGCGGGAGTACAGATACGCAGTATTTT
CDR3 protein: CASSEGTSGSTDTQYF

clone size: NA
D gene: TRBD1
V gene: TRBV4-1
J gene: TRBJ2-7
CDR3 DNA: TGCGCCAGCAGCCACTTGGACAGGGGGTCCTACGAGCAGTACTTC
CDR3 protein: CASSHLDRGSYEQYF

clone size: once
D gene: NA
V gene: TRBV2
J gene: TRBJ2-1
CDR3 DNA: TGTGCCAGCTGTATTTCCCATGAGCAGTTCTTC
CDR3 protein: CASCISHEQFF

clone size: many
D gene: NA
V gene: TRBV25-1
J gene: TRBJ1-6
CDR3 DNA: TGTGCCAGCAGTGAAGGTTTTGGGTCACCCCTCCACTTT
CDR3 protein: CASSEGFGSPLHF

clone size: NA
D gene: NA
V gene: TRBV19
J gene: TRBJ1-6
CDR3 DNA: TGTGCCAGTAGTATAGGTCTATTTTCACCCCTCCACTTT
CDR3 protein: CASSIGLFSPLHF